These T cell receptor beta chains were read from a single sample in a study of Graves' ophthalmopathy and Graves' hyperthyroidism. TCRdb called the multiplex PCR reads again in MiXCR, with one record for every CDR3 protein. The sample shows roughly 1.1 million distinct CDR3 sequences, about 38% of them seen only once. The specimen sequenced was peripheral blood or thyroid tissue (not recorded which). The source is an adult man with Graves' hyperthyroidism. Both conserved end residues are part of each CDR3. Each record gives: D gene, V gene, J gene, clone size, CDR3 DNA, CDR3 protein. The D gene is left open where the match is weak. Not every row has a clone size; where given, it reads once, few, many or a size class.

>NA|TRBV6-5|TRBJ2-7|NA
TGTGCCAGCAGTTCCAGCAGGACCTACGAGCAGTACTTC
CASSSSRTYEQYF
>NA|TRBV7-8|TRBJ2-5|few
TGTGCCAGCAGCTTAGAGGGGCTGTGGGTGAGGCAGGAATCCCAAGAGACCCAGTACTTC
CASSLEGLWVRQESQETQYF
>NA|TRBV20-1|TRBJ2-2|NA
TGCAGTGCTATAGCGGAATTGAACACCGGGGAGCTGTTTTTT
CSAIAELNTGELFF
>NA|TRBV28|TRBJ2-5|few
TGTGCCAGCAGCTCAAGGTTCGGGACTCCTGAGGGAGAGACCCAGTACTTC
CASSSRFGTPEGETQYF
>TRBD1|TRBV2|TRBJ2-1|once
TGTGCCAGCAGCGAACAGGGGTTCCCCTACAATGAGCAGTTCTTC
CASSEQGFPYNEQFF
>NA|TRBV5-1|TRBJ2-1|NA
TGCGCCAGCAGCTTTCTAGACAATGAGCAGTTCTTC
CASSFLDNEQFF
>NA|TRBV20-1|TRBJ2-2|NA
TGCAGTGCCCCGAAGGGAAACACCGGGGAGCTGTTTTTT
CSAPKGNTGELFF
>NA|TRBV6-5|TRBJ1-6|NA
TGTGCCAGCAGTTACGCGGGAGATCCGAATTCACCCCTCCACTTT
CASSYAGDPNSPLHF
>NA|TRBV20-1|TRBJ2-7|many
TGCAGTGCTCACGATCTCAACGGGCGCGAGCAGTACTTC
CSAHDLNGREQYF
>NA|TRBV7-2|TRBJ2-3|few
TGTGCCAGCAGTCAAAGACAGGGAGGAGATACGCAGTATTTT
CASSQRQGGDTQYF
>TRBD2|TRBV20-1|TRBJ2-7|few
TGCAGTGCTAGAGAAGGGAGCGGGAACACCTACGAGCAGTACTTC
CSAREGSGNTYEQYF
>NA|TRBV20-1|TRBJ2-7|many
TGCAGTGCTAGAGCCTCTGCGGGTGGCGGGTACGAGCAGTACTTC
CSARASAGGGYEQYF
>NA|TRBV6-6|TRBJ2-7|many
TGTGCCAGCAGTTACTCTGGACAGTCCTACGAGCAGTACTTC
CASSYSGQSYEQYF
>NA|TRBV11-1|TRBJ1-5|NA
TGTGCCAGTAATCCGGGGGGGTCTAATCAGCCCCAGCATTTT
CASNPGGSNQPQHF
>NA|TRBV19|TRBJ2-2|many
TGTGCCAGTAGTATCCCAGGGAACACCGGGGAGCTGTTTTTT
CASSIPGNTGELFF
>NA|TRBV11-2|TRBJ2-7|NA
TGTGCCAGCAGCCAAGATGGAAAGGGAGACGGTGAGCAGTACTTC
CASSQDGKGDGEQYF
>TRBD1|TRBV10-3|TRBJ2-6|few
TGTGCCATCAGGGATCGGCAGGGGGCTGGGGCCAACGTCCTGACTTTC
CAIRDRQGAGANVLTF
>NA|TRBV7-2|TRBJ2-7|many
TGTGCCAGCAGCTTAACTTTTTCCTACGAGCAGTACTTC
CASSLTFSYEQYF
>NA|TRBV19|TRBJ1-5|few
TGTGCCAGTAGTATTGGGGGAATCAGCCCCCAGCATTTT
CASSIGGISPQHF
>NA|TRBV29-1|TRBJ1-6|many
TGCAGCGTTGGACCGGGCTATGGGTCACCCCTCCACTTT
CSVGPGYGSPLHF